This T cell receptor (beta chain) was sequenced in a study of T cells in Graves' hyperthyroidism and ophthalmopathy. RNA transcripts gave rise to amplified TCR beta CDR3 regions. TCR CDR3 underwent first-round RT-PCR with the HTBI primer set. TCRdb itself ran the multiplex PCR reads through MiXCR, one entry per CDR3 protein. This repertoire shows under 350,000 distinct CDR3 sequences, roughly a fifth found once; its top ten account for 50% to 65%. V dropped 2 bases and J dropped 0; count of bases not matched to a gene: 8. This CDR3 is 16 amino acids long. CDR1 and CDR2 from the germline V gene are SGHNT and YYREEE (reference sequence).

The sequenced sample consisted of blood. The TCR sequence derives from a woman between 45 and 60 years old with Graves' hyperthyroidism. The chain is built from TRBV5-4 and TRBJ2-7; 7 nucleotides agree with TRBD2. CDR3 sequence: CASSLFGGSHSYEQYF. In DNA, the CDR3 is TGTGCCAGCAGCTTATTCGGCGGGAGCCACTCCTACGAGCAGTACTTC.